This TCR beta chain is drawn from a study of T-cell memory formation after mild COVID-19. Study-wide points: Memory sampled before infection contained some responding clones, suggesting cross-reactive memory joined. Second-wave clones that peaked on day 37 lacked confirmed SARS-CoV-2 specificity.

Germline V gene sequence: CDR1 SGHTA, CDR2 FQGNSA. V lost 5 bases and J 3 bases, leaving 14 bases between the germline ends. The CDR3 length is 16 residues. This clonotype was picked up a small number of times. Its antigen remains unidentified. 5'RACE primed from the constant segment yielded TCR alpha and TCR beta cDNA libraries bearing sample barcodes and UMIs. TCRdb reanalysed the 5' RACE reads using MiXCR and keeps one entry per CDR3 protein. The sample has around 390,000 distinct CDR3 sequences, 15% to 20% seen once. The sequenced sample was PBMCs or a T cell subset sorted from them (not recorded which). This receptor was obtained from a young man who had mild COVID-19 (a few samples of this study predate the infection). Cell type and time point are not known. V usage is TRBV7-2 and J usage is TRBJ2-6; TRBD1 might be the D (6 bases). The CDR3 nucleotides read TGTGCCAGCAGCGAGGAAACAGGGTATGGGGCCAACGTCCTGACTTTC. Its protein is CASSEETGYGANVLTF.